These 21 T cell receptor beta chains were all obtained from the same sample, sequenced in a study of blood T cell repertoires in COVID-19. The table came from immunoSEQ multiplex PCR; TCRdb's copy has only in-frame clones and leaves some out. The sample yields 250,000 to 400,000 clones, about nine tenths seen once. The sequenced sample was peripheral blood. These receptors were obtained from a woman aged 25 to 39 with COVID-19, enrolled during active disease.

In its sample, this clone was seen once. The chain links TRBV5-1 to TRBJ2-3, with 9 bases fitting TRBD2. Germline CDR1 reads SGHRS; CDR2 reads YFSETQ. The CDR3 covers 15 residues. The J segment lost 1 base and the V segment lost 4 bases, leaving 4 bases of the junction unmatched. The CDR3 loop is CASSTPSGGTDTQYF. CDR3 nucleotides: TGCGCCAGCAGCACCCCTAGCGGGGGCACAGATACGCAGTATTTT.

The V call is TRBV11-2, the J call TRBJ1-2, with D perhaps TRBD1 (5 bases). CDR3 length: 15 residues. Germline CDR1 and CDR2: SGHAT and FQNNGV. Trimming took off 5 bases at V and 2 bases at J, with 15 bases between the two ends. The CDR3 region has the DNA TGTGCCAGCAGCCCCAGGTCGGGGGAGAACTATGGCTACACCTTC. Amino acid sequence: CASSPRSGENYGYTF.

DNA for the CDR3: TGTGCCAGCAGCAAAGCCTTAAGAACTAGCAGCGGGGAGCTGTTTTTT. Its protein is CASSKALRTSSGELFF. V usage is TRBV21-1 and J usage is TRBJ2-2; the DNA was not compared with TRBD2, the D call given in the table. TRBV21-1 is a pseudogene segment. There are 16 residues in the CDR3.

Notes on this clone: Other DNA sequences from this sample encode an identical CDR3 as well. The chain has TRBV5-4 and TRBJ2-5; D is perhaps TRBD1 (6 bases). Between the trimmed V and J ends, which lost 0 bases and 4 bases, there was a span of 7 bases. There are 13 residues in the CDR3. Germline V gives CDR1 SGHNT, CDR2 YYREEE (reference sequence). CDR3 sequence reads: CASSLARGETQYF. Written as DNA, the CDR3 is TGTGCCAGCAGCTTGGCCAGGGGAGAGACCCAGTACTTC.

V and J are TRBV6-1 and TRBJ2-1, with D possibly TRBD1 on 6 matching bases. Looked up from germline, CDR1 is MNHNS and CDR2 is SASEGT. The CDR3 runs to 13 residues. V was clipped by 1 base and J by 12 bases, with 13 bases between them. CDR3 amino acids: CASSEVVRGWQFF. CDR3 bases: TGTGCCAGCAGTGAAGTGGTCAGGGGCTGGCAGTTCTTC.

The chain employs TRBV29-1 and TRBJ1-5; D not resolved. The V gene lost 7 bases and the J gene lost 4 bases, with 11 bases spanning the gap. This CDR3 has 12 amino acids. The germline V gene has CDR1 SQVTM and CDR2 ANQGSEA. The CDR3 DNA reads TGCAGCGGACAAACAGAGAATCAGCCCCAGCATTTT. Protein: CSGQTENQPQHF.

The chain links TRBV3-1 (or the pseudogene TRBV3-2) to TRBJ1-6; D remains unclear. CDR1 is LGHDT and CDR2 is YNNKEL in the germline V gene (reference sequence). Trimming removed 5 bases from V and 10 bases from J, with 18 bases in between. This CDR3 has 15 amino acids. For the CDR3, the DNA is TGTGCCAGCAGCGCACAACGGGAGGGAAGGTCACCCCTCCACTTT. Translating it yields CASSAQREGRSPLHF.

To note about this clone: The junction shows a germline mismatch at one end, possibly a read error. The DNA of the CDR3 is TGTGCCAGCAGCCTCACTCTCGACAGGGTTACACACTTC. Amino acid sequence: CASSLTLDRVTHF. V gene TRBV3-1 (or the pseudogene TRBV3-2) combines with J gene TRBJ2-7; 7 positions agree with TRBD1. The CDR3 has 13 residues. Germline CDR1 and CDR2: LGHDT and YNNKEL (reference sequence).

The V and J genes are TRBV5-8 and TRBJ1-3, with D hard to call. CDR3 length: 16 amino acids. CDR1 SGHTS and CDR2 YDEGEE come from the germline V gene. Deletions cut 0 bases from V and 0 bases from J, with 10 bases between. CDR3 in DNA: TGTGCCAGCAGCTTGGCCATGGCGGACTCTGGAAACACCATATATTTT. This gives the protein CASSLAMADSGNTIYF.

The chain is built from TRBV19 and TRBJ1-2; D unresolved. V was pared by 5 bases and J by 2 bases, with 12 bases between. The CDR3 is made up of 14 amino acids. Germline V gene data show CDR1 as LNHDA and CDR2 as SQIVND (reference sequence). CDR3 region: CASSWALDNYGYTF. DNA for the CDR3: TGTGCCAGTAGTTGGGCCTTAGACAACTATGGCTACACCTTC.

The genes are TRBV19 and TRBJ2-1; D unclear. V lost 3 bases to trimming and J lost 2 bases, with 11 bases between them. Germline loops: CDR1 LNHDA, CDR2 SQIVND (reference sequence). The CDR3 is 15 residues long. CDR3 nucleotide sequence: TGTGCCAGTAGTATTGGTTCCACACCCTACAATGAGCAGTTCTTC. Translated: CASSIGSTPYNEQFF.

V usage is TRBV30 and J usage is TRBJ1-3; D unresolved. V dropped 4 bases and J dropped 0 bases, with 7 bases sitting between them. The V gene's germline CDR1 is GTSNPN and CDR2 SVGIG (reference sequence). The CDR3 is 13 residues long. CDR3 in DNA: TGTGCCTGGACCTCAGGCTCTGGAAACACCATATATTTT. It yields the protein CAWTSGSGNTIYF.

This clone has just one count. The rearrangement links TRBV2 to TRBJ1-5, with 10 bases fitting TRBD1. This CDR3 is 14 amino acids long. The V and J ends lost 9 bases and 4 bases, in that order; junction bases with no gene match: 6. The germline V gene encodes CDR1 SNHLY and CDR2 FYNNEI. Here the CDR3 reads CASAGTGVNQPQHF. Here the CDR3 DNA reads TGTGCCAGTGCCGGGACAGGGGTGAATCAGCCCCAGCATTTT. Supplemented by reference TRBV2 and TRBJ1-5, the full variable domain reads EPEVTQTPSHQVTQMGQEVILRCVPISNHLYFYWYRQILGQKVEFLVSFYNNEISEKSEIFDDQFSVERPDGSNFTLKIRSTKLEDSAMYFCASAGTGVNQPQHFGDGTRLSIL.

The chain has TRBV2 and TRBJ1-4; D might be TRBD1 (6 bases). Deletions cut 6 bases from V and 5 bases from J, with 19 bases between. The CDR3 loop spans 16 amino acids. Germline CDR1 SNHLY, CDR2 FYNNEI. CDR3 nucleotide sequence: TGTGCCAGCAGCCAGGCGGGCGCCAGGGGAAATGAAAAACTGTTTTTT. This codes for CASSQAGARGNEKLFF.

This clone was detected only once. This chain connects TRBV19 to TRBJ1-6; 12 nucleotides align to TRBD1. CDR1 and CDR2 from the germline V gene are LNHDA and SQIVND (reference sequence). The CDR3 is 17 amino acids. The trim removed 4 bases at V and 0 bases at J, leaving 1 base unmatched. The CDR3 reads CASSKGQGASYNSPLHF. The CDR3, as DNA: TGTGCCAGTAGTAAGGGACAGGGGGCCTCCTATAATTCACCCCTCCACTTT.

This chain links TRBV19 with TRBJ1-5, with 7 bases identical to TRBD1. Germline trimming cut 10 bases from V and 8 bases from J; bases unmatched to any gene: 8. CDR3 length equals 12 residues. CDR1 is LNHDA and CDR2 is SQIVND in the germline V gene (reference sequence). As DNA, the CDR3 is TGTGCCACCACAGGGGAAGTCGAGCCCCAGCATTTT. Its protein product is CATTGEVEPQHF.

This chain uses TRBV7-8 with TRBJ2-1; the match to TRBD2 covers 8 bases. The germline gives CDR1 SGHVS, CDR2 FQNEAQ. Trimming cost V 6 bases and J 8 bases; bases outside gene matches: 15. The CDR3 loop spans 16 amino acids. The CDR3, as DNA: TGTGCCAGCAGTCTTCGGGACTCCCGGGGGGGTGATGAGCAGTTCTTC. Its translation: CASSLRDSRGGDEQFF.

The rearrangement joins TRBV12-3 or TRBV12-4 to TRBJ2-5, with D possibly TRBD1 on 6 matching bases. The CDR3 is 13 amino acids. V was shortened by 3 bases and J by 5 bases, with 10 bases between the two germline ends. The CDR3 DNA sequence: TGTGCCAGCAGTTTTCAGGGGACGGAGACCCAGTACTTC. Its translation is CASSFQGTETQYF.

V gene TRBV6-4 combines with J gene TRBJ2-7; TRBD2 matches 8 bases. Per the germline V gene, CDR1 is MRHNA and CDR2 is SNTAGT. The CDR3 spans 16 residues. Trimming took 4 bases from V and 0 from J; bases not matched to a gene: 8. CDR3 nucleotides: TGTGCCAGCAGTGGCCGGGAGGGCCCCCCCTCCTACGAGCAGTACTTC. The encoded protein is CASSGREGPPSYEQYF.

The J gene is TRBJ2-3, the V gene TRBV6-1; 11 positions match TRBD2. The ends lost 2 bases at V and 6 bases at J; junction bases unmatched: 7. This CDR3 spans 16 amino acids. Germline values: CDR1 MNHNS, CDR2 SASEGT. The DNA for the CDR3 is TGTGCCAGCAGTGAAATCCTAGCGGGAGGATTCGATACGCAGTATTTT. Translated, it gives CASSEILAGGFDTQYF.

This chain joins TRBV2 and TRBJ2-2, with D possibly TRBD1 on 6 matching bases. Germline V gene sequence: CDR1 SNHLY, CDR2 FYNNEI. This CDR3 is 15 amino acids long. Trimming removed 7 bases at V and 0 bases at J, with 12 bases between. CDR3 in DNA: TGTGCCAGCAAGAACAGGGAAGCGAACACCGGGGAGCTGTTTTTT. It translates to CASKNREANTGELFF.